This T cell receptor beta chain was documented in a study of cytomegalovirus exposure and HLA in healthy donors. Overall study findings and caveats: Analysis was performed later, and it showed HLA-associated TCR beta chains to be more clonally expanded than equally common others. Apart from CMV serostatus, no immune exposure information was available. Rare sequences made up most TCRs, while some public TCRs were found in many donors. In an earlier analysis, productive rearrangement rates for most beta V segments clustered near 87% or 30%.

Details on this clone: Its cognate antigen is unknown.

CDR1 and CDR2 (germline): LNHDA, SQIVND (reference sequence). The V and J ends lost 6 bases and 1 base, in that order; junction bases with no gene match: 3. CDR3 length: 15 residues. PCR was performed using 60 Vbeta and 13 Jbeta primers. The repertoire was sequenced with immunoSEQ multiplex PCR; TCRdb's copy has only in-frame clones and lacks some. The table has 150,000 to 200,000 clones, about 80% seen once; the top ten hold 2.2%. The sequencing input was PBMCs. This chain joins TRBV19 and TRBJ2-1; 10 bases are shared with TRBD1. This clonotype originated in a woman in her twenties or thirties in good health and CMV-seronegative. CDR3 bases: TGTGCCAGTAGCCAGGGACAGGGGTCCTACAATGAGCAGTTCTTC. Its protein is CASSQGQGSYNEQFF.